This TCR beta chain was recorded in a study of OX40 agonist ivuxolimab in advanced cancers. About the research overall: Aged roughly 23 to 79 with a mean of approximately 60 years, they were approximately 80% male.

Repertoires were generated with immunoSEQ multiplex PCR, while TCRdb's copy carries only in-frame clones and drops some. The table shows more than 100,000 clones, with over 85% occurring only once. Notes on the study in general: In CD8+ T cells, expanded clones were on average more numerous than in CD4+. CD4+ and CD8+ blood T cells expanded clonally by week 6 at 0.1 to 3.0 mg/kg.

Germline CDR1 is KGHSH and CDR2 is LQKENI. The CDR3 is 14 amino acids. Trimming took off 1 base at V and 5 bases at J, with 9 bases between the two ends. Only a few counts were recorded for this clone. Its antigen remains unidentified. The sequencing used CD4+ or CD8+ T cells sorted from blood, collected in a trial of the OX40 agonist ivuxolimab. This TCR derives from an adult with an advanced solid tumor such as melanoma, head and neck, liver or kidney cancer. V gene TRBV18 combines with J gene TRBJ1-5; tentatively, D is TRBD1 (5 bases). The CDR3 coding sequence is TGTGCCAGCTCACCACGCAGGGCCGATCAGCCCCAGCATTTT. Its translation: CASSPRRADQPQHF.